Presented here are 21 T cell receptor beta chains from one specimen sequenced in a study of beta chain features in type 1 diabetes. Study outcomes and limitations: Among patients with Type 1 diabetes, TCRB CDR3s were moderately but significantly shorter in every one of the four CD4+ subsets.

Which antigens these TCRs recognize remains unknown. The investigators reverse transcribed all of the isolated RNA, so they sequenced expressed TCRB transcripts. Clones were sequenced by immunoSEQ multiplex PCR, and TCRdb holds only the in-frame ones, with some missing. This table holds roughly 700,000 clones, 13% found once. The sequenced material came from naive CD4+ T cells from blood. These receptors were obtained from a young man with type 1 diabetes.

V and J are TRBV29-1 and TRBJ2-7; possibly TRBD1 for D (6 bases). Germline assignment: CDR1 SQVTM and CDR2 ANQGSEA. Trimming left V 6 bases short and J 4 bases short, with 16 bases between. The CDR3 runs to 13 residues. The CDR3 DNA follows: TGCAGCGTCGGCGTAAAGAGGGGGTACGAGCAGTACTTC. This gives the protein CSVGVKRGYEQYF.

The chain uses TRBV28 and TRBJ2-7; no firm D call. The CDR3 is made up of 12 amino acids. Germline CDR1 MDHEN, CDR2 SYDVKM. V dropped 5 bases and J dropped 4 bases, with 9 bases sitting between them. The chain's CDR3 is CASSADRYEQYF. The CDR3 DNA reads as TGTGCCAGCAGTGCGGACCGGTACGAGCAGTACTTC.

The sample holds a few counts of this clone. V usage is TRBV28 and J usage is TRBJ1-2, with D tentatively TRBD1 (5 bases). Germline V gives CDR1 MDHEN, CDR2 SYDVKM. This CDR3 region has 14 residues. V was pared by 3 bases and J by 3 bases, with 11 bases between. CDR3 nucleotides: TGTGCCAGCAGTTTGAACAGGAGATACTATGGCTACACCTTC. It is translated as CASSLNRRYYGYTF.

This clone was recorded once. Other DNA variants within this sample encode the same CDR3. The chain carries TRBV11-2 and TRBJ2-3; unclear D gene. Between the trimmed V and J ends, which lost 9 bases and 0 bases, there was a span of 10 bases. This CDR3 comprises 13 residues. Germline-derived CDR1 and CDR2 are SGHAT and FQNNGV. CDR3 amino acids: CASSRPSTDTQYF. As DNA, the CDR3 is TGTGCCAGTTCGCGGCCTAGCACAGATACGCAGTATTTT.

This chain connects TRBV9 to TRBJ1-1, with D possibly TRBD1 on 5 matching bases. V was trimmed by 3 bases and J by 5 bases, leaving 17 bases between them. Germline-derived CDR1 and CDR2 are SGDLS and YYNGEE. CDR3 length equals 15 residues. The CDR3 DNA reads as TGTGCCAGCAGCGCCAGGGACTCCCCCAGGACTGAAGCTTTCTTT. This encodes CASSARDSPRTEAFF.

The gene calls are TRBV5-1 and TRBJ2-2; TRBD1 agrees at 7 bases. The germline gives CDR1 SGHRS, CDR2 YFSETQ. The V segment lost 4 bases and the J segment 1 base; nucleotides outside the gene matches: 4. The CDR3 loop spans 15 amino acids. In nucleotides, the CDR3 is TGCGCCAGCAGCCGCGGACAGGAGAACACCGGGGAGCTGTTTTTT. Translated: CASSRGQENTGELFF. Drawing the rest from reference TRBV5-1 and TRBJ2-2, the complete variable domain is KAGVTQTPRYLIKTRGQQVTLSCSPISGHRSVSWYQQTPGQGLQFLFEYFSETQRNKGNFPGRFSGRQFSNSRSEMNVSTLELGDSALYLCASSRGQENTGELFFGEGSRLTVL.

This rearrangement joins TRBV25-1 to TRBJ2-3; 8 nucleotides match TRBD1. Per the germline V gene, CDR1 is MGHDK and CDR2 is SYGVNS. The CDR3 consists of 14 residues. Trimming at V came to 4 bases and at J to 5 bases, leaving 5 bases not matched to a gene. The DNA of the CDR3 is TGTGCCAGCAGTGTGTCAGGGGGCGAAGATACGCAGTATTTT. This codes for CASSVSGGEDTQYF.

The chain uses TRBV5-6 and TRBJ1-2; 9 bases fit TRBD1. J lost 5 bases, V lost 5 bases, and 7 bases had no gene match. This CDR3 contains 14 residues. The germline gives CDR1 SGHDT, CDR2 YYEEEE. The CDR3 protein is CASRPTGGGYGYTF. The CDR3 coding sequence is TGTGCCAGCAGACCAACAGGGGGCGGGTATGGCTACACCTTC. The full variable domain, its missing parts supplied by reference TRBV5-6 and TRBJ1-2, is DAGVTQSPTHLIKTRGQQVTLRCSPKSGHDTVSWYQQALGQGPQFIFQYYEEEERQRGNFPDRFSGHQFPNYSSELNVNALLLGDSALYLCASRPTGGGYGYTFGSGTRLTVV.

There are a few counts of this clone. In DNA, the CDR3 is TGTGCCAGCAGGGGGACAGCCGGGGAGCTGTTTTTT. The encoded protein is CASRGTAGELFF. The chain is built from TRBV6-4 and TRBJ2-2; 7 nucleotides line up with TRBD1. CDR3 size: 12 residues. Trimming cost V 6 bases and J 6 bases; bases outside gene matches: 1. Germline V lookup: CDR1 MRHNA, CDR2 SNTAGT.

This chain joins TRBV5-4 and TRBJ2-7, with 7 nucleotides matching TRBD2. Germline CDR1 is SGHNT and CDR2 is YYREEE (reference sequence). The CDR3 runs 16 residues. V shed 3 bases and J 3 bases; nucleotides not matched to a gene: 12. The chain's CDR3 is CASSSAGGGVFYEQYF. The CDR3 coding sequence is TGTGCCAGCAGCTCCGCGGGCGGGGGAGTCTTCTACGAGCAGTACTTC.

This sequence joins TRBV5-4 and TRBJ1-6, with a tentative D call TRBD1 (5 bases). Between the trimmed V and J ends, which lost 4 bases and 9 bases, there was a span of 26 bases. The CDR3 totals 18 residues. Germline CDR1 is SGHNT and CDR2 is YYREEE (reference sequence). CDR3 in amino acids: CASSPEYGGTGGISPLHF. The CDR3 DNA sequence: TGTGCCAGCAGCCCGGAGTATGGGGGGACCGGCGGGATTTCACCCCTCCACTTT.

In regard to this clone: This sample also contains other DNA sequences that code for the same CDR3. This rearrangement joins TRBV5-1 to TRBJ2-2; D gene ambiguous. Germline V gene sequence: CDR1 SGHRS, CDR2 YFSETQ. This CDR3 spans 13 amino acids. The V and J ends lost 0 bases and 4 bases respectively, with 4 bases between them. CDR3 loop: CASSLVLTGELFF. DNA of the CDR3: TGCGCCAGCAGCTTGGTCCTCACCGGGGAGCTGTTTTTT.

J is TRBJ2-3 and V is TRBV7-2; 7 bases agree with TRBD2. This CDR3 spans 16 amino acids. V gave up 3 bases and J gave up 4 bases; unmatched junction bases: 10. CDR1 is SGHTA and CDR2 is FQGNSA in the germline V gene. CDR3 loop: CASSLGGPRDPDTQYF. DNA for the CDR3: TGTGCCAGCAGCTTGGGAGGGCCCCGGGATCCAGATACGCAGTATTTT.

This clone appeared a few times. CDR3 region: CASSPTKDRWELFF. The CDR3 nucleotides read TGTGCCAGCTCACCTACCAAGGACAGGTGGGAGCTGTTTTTT. This chain connects TRBV18 to TRBJ2-2; TRBD1 agrees at 7 bases. The CDR3 sequence is 14 residues long. Trimming cost V 3 bases and J 9 bases; bases outside gene matches: 7. CDR1 KGHSH and CDR2 LQKENI come from the germline V gene.

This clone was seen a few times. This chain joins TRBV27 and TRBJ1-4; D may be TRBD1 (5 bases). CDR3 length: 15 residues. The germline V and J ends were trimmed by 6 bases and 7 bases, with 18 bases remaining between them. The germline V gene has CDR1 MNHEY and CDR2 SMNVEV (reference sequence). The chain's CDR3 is CASREGFGGGEKLFF. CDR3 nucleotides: TGTGCCAGCAGGGAAGGATTTGGGGGTGGTGAAAAACTGTTTTTT.

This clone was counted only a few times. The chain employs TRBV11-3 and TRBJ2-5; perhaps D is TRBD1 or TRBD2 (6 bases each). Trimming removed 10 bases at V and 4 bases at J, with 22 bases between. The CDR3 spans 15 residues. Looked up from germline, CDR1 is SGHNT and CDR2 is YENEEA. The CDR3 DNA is TGTGCCACCGGAGGCGGAGGGGCAGGGGCAGAGACCCAGTACTTC. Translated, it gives CATGGGGAGAETQYF.

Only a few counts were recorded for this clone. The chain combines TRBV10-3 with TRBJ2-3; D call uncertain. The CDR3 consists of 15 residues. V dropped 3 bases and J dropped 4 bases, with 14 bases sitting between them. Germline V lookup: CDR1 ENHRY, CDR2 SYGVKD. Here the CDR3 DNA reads TGTGCCATCAGTGATACGAGTAGTCTCGCAGATACGCAGTATTTT. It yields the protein CAISDTSSLADTQYF.

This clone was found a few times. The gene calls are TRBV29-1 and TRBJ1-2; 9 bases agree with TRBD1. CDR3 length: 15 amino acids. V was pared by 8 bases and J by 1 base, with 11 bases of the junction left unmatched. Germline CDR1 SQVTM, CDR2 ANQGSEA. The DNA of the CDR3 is TGCAGCTCAGGGACAGGGTCGGGAATTAACTATGGCTACACCTTC. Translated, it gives CSSGTGSGINYGYTF.

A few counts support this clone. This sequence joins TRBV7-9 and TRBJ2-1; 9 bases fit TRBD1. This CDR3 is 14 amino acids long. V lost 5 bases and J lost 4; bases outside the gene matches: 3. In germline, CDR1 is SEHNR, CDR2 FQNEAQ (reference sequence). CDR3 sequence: CASSIGTGYNEQFF. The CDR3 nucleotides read TGTGCCAGCAGCATAGGGACAGGGTACAATGAGCAGTTCTTC.

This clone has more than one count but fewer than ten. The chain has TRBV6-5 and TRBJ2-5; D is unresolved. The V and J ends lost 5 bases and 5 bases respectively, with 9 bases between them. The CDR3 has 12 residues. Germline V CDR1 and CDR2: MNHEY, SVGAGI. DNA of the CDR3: TGTGCCAGCAGTAATAAGATGGAGACCCAGTACTTC. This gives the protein CASSNKMETQYF.

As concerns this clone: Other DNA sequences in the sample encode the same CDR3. The CDR3 loop is CASSPSGGTDTQYF. The CDR3 nucleotides read TGCGCCAGCAGCCCTAGCGGGGGTACAGATACGCAGTATTTT. The chain joins TRBV5-1 to TRBJ2-3; TRBD2 aligns across 10 bases. In germline, CDR1 is SGHRS, CDR2 YFSETQ. The CDR3 loop spans 14 amino acids. Trimming removed 4 bases from V and 3 bases from J; junction bases left unmatched: 2.